The 21 T cell receptor delta chains listed next were all sequenced from one sample in a study of gamma-delta chains in newborns, infants, children. TCRdb re-called the reads with CATT. The table shows about 5,000 delta-chain clones, with around 3% occurring only once. Sequenced sample: blood. These receptors all stem from a child who was a newborn, infant or young child, either healthy, febrile or measles-vaccinated (not recorded which).

No V gene call was produced; the J gene was TRDJ1; the D call in the table, TRDD3, was not verified against the DNA. This CDR3 has 23 amino acids. The CDR3 DNA reads TGTGCCTGTGACACCGACTCCCAGCACTGGGGGATAGGACCCCTCTTCCCCACCGATAAACTCATCTTT. Protein: CACDTDSQHWGIGPLFPTDKLIF.

This clone was counted only a few times. The V and J genes are TRAV29/DV5 and TRDJ3, with TRDD3 matching 9 bases. CDR1 NSMFDY and CDR2 ISSIKDK come from the germline V gene. The CDR3 totals 19 residues. With 0 bases clipped from V and 3 bases from J, the junction kept 10 bases outside the gene matches. Here the CDR3 DNA reads TGTGCAGCAAGCGGTAGTACTGGGGGACCGTTCTGGGACACCCGACAGATGTTTTTC. This translates into CAASGSTGGPFWDTRQMFF.

V gene TRDV1 combines with J gene TRDJ1; 9 positions agree with TRDD3. J gave up 3 bases and V 2 bases, and 13 bases lay outside the gene matches. The germline CDR1 and CDR2 sequences are TSWWSYY and QGS. The CDR3 spans 18 residues. The CDR3 region is CALGEGIPTRGYADKLIF. The CDR3 DNA reads as TGTGCTCTTGGGGAAGGCATTCCTACCCGGGGATACGCCGATAAACTCATCTTT.

This clone showed up just a few times. The rearrangement uses TRDV3 and TRDJ2; 10 bases line up with TRDD3. Trimming removed 5 bases from V and 0 bases from J; junction bases left unmatched: 6. The CDR3 has 15 residues. Germline CDR1 and CDR2: TVYSNPD and GDNSRS (reference sequence). The CDR3, as DNA: TGTGCCGCTTACTGGGGGATGTCTTTGACAGCACAACTCTTCTTT. This encodes CAAYWGMSLTAQLFF.

This clone rates as medium-sized. The chain carries TRDV1 and TRDJ1; D uncertain. Deletions cut 0 bases from V and 0 bases from J, with 14 bases between. Germline V gives CDR1 TSWWSYY, CDR2 QGS. The CDR3 covers 17 residues. As DNA, the CDR3 is TGTGCTCTTGGGGAACTAGCGGTACCCCCTTACACCGATAAACTCATCTTT. This sequence encodes CALGELAVPPYTDKLIF.

This clone came up a few times. A clone one base away is much larger, so this may be a read error. This specimen includes other DNA sequences encoding the same CDR3. This chain uses TRDV2 with TRDJ2; TRDD3 agrees at 11 bases. The CDR3 runs 16 residues. V shed 0 bases, J shed 2 bases, and the junction held 1 base outside the gene matches. The germline V gene encodes CDR1 GEAIGNYY and CDR2 EKD. The chain's CDR3 is CACDTLGDTLTAQLFF. The CDR3 DNA follows: TGTGCCTGTGACACCCTGGGGGATACCTTGACAGCACAACTCTTCTTT.

The V and J genes are TRDV2 and TRDJ3; 11 bases are a match to TRDD3. V shed 3 bases, J shed 5 bases, and the junction held 5 bases outside the gene matches. The germline V gene encodes CDR1 GEAIGNYY and CDR2 EKD. The CDR3 extends over 17 amino acids. Here the CDR3 DNA reads TGTGCCTGTGACGTACTGGGGGATAACCGGGACACCCGACAGATGTTTTTC. Its protein product is CACDVLGDNRDTRQMFF.

About this clone: Other DNA sequences in this sample translate to the same CDR3. The DNA of the CDR3 is TGTGCCTGTGACGTACTGGGGGATACCCCCTGGGACACCCGACAGATGTTTTTC. As protein: CACDVLGDTPWDTRQMFF. This chain links TRDV2 with TRDJ3; 12 bases are shared with TRDD3. The V gene end was trimmed by 3 bases and the J gene end by 2 bases; junction bases not matched to a gene: 4. The CDR3 extends over 18 amino acids. Germline assignment: CDR1 GEAIGNYY and CDR2 EKD.

The chain has TRDV1 and TRDJ1; 9 bases are shared with TRDD3. The germline V gene encodes CDR1 TSWWSYY and CDR2 QGS. With 2 bases clipped from V and 4 bases from J, the junction kept 20 bases outside the gene matches. The CDR3 has 20 amino acids. Written as DNA, the CDR3 is TGTGCTCTTGGGGAAGATGGGGTTTCCTCTAAGGGGGATACCCTCGATAAACTCATCTTT. The encoded protein is CALGEDGVSSKGDTLDKLIF.

The chain links TRDV3 to TRDJ1; 8 bases fit TRDD3. The V gene's germline CDR1 is TVYSNPD and CDR2 GDNSRS (reference sequence). CDR3 length: 16 amino acids. The J segment lost 0 bases and the V segment lost 1 base, leaving 10 bases of the junction unmatched. CDR3 residues: CAFTLGGYTDTDKLIF. In DNA, the CDR3 is TGTGCCTTTACGTTAGGGGGATATACCGACACCGATAAACTCATCTTT.

The chain joins TRAV29/DV5 to TRDJ1, with TRDD3 identical over 10 bases. From germline, CDR1 is NSMFDY and CDR2 ISSIKDK. The CDR3 is 21 amino acids. V was clipped by 0 bases and J by 1 base; unmatched bases: 21. In DNA form, the CDR3 reads TGTGCAGCAAGCGCGTTGTCCCTACGTGGCGATGGGGGATACCCCACCGATAAACTCATCTTT. It specifies CAASALSLRGDGGYPTDKLIF.

Comment on this clone: Other nucleotide sequences from this sample produce the same CDR3. The V and J genes are TRDV2 and TRDJ3; the match to TRDD3 covers 10 bases. Germline V gene sequence: CDR1 GEAIGNYY, CDR2 EKD. V gave up 0 bases and J gave up 0 bases; unmatched junction bases: 4. The CDR3 is made up of 19 amino acids. The CDR3: CACDTVGDTSSWDTRQMFF. In nucleotides, the CDR3 is TGTGCCTGTGACACCGTGGGGGATACAAGCTCCTGGGACACCCGACAGATGTTTTTC.

A note on this clone: The sample has other DNA sequences that encode this CDR3 too. The V call is TRDV2, the J call TRDJ3; 12 positions agree with TRDD3. The CDR3 contains 20 residues. Germline assignment: CDR1 GEAIGNYY and CDR2 EKD. The junction had 5 bases not matched to a gene; V was cut back by 0 bases and J by 0 bases. CDR3 loop: CACDTGWGIRSSWDTRQMFF. CDR3 DNA sequence: TGTGCCTGTGACACCGGCTGGGGGATACGCAGCTCCTGGGACACCCGACAGATGTTTTTC.

The rearrangement links TRDV2 to TRDJ2; 10 nucleotides match TRDD3. V lost 0 bases and J lost 0; bases outside the gene matches: 12. The germline CDR1 and CDR2 sequences are GEAIGNYY and EKD. CDR3 length: 20 amino acids. CDR3 in DNA: TGTGCCTGTGACACCGAAGGATTGGGGGATACCCTTTCTTTGACAGCACAACTCTTCTTT. Its translation: CACDTEGLGDTLSLTAQLFF.

Turning to this clone: This may be a read error: a much more frequent sequence differs by one nucleotide. This sample includes further DNA sequences coding for the same CDR3. The chain uses TRDV2 and TRDJ3; 13 bases match TRDD3. V shed 0 bases and J 1 base; nucleotides not matched to a gene: 5. This CDR3 comprises 20 residues. Looked up from germline, CDR1 is GEAIGNYY and CDR2 is EKD. CDR3 bases: TGTGCCTGTGACACCGTACTGGGGGATACGCGGTCCTGGGACACCCGACAGATGTTTTTC. It yields the protein CACDTVLGDTRSWDTRQMFF.

A remark on this clone: A read error may explain this, as a much larger clone is one base away. The sample contains more than one DNA sequence encoding this CDR3. This chain uses TRDV2 with TRDJ2; 12 bases align to TRDD3. The CDR3 has 15 residues. The ends lost 7 bases at V and 4 bases at J; junction bases unmatched: 6. The germline V gene has CDR1 GEAIGNYY and CDR2 EKD. The CDR3 DNA follows: TGTGCCTGCGACGTACTGGGGGATACGACAGCACAACTCTTCTTT. As protein: CACDVLGDTTAQLFF.

This clone was detected only a few times. The chain recombines TRDV2 with TRDJ3, with TRDD3 identical over 7 bases. The germline gives CDR1 GEAIGNYY, CDR2 EKD. V shed 0 bases and J 2 bases; nucleotides not matched to a gene: 3. This CDR3 is 17 amino acids long. CDR3 DNA: TGTGCCTGTGACACCGCTGGGGGGACCTGGGACACCCGACAGATGTTTTTC. Translation gives CACDTAGGTWDTRQMFF.

J is TRDJ3 and V is TRDV2, with 8 bases that match TRDD3. The J gene was missing in TCRdb and was found by matching the end of the DNA to germline. Germline CDR1 is GEAIGNYY and CDR2 is EKD. The CDR3 runs to 18 residues. J gave up 2 bases and V 1 base, and 6 bases lay outside the gene matches. CDR3 amino acids: CACDTVGDVTWDTRQMFF. CDR3 in DNA: TGTGCCTGTGACACAGTGGGGGATGTAACCTGGGACACCCGACAGATGTTTTTC.

This clone has only a few counts. One base away lies a much larger clone, so this may be a sequencing read error. The chain carries TRDV2 and TRDJ3; 9 nucleotides line up with TRDD3. Per germline, CDR1 GEAIGNYY and CDR2 EKD. Trimming cost V 5 bases and J 1 base; bases outside gene matches: 5. This CDR3 comprises 17 residues. The CDR3: CACGNTGGSWDTRQMFF. For the CDR3, the DNA is TGTGCCTGTGGCAATACTGGGGGATCCTGGGACACCCGACAGATGTTTTTC.

This clone showed up just a few times. V is TRDV2 and J is TRDJ3, with 8 positions matching TRDD3. The CDR3 runs 20 residues. From germline, CDR1 is GEAIGNYY and CDR2 EKD. V lost 0 bases and J lost 0; bases outside the gene matches: 9. The CDR3 DNA is TGTGCCTGTGACACCGTAACTGGGGGCCTTAGCTCCTGGGACACCCGACAGATGTTTTTC. Residues: CACDTVTGGLSSWDTRQMFF.

With regard to this clone: Additional DNA sequences in this sample encode the identical CDR3. V is TRDV2 and J is TRDJ3, with D possibly TRDD3 on 6 matching bases. This CDR3 spans 18 amino acids. Trimming shortened V by 1 base and J by 1 base, and 13 bases separated the two germline ends. CDR1 and CDR2 from the germline V gene are GEAIGNYY and EKD. The CDR3 reads CACDTGDARSWDTRQMFF. The CDR3 nucleotides are TGTGCCTGTGACACTGGGGATGCGCGGTCCTGGGACACCCGACAGATGTTTTTC.